This record looks at one TCR beta chain sequence and its context. Its cognate antigen is unknown. Chemo-refractory metastatic non-small-cell lung cancer patients were treated with focal radiation plus CTLA-4 blockade with ipilimumab. Trimming pared 2 bases from V and 4 bases from J, leaving 7 bases between. Germline V CDR1 and CDR2: GTSNPN, SVGIG (reference sequence). This CDR3 has 12 amino acids. The data were taken from a study of radiotherapy plus CTLA-4 blockade in lung cancer. Study conclusions and caveats: TCR clones from tumors expanded in blood after radiotherapy plus ipilimumab. Together with interferon-beta, which increased in serum after radiation, early dynamic changes in blood T cell clones were reportedly the best predictors of response.

Profiled with immunoSEQ multiplex PCR; TCRdb holds only in-frame clones, not every one. The repertoire holds about 100,000 clones, with 83% as singletons. Specimen: peripheral blood, collected from a patient treated with radiotherapy plus ipilimumab. The genes are TRBV30 and TRBJ2-3, with unresolved D. The clonotype originates from a human donor with non-small cell lung cancer who had stable disease on radiotherapy plus ipilimumab. For the CDR3, the DNA is TGTGCCTGGAGTCTTGGACCAGATACGCAGTATTTT. Translated, it gives CAWSLGPDTQYF.